The next 5 T cell receptor beta chains were all read from a single sample in a study of T cells and copy number aberrations in small-cell lung cancer. Using immunoSEQ multiplex PCR, the repertoire was profiled, and TCRdb retains in-frame clones only, with some absent. This sample has under 8,000 clones, with about four fifths found just once. Source material: normal tissue next to the tumor. These receptors were collected from a woman in her fifties or sixties with small cell lung cancer.

This clone was counted only a few times. The J gene is TRBJ1-2, the V gene TRBV29-1, with D perhaps matching TRBD1 (6 bases). The V end lost 3 bases, the J end lost 3 bases, and 17 bases lay between the germline ends. This CDR3 spans 15 amino acids. Germline V gives CDR1 SQVTM, CDR2 ANQGSEA. The CDR3 loop reads CSVEERPTGYYGYTF. In DNA, the CDR3 is TGCAGCGTTGAGGAGAGACCGACAGGATACTATGGCTACACCTTC.

The rearrangement links TRBV29-1 to TRBJ1-1, with 7 positions matching TRBD1. CDR1 is SQVTM, CDR2 ANQGSEA, per germline. The CDR3 is 13 residues long. Trimming cost V 7 bases and J 5 bases; bases outside gene matches: 10. DNA of the CDR3: TGCAGCGCCGATCAAGGGGGCGAAACTGAAGCTTTCTTT. Translating gives CSADQGGETEAFF.

This clone was counted only a few times. The rearrangement joins TRBV9 to TRBJ2-1; 7 positions match TRBD1. Trimming cost V 8 bases and J 5 bases; bases outside gene matches: 4. Germline CDR1 is SGDLS and CDR2 is YYNGEE. CDR3 length: 12 amino acids. The CDR3 loop is CASTTGDNEQFF. CDR3 DNA sequence: TGTGCCAGTACTACAGGGGACAATGAGCAGTTCTTC.

Only one count was recorded for this clone. The rearrangement uses TRBV18 and TRBJ1-2; D is unresolved. The germline gives CDR1 KGHSH, CDR2 LQKENI. This CDR3 spans 14 amino acids. Between the trimmed V and J ends, which lost 0 bases and 2 bases, there was a span of 7 bases. CDR3 bases: TGTGCCAGCTCACCACCGTTACAGAACTATGGCTACACCTTC. This translates into CASSPPLQNYGYTF. The full variable domain, in which reference TRBV18 and TRBJ1-2 provide the parts outside the CDR3, is NAGVMQNPRHLVRRRGQEARLRCSPMKGHSHVYWYRQLPEEGLKFMVYLQKENIIDESGMPKERFSAEFPKEGPSILRIQQVVRGDSAAYFCASSPPLQNYGYTFGSGTRLTVV.

This chain joins TRBV30 and TRBJ2-5; 7 nucleotides align to TRBD2. V lost 3 bases and J lost 4; bases outside the gene matches: 5. This CDR3 comprises 13 residues. Germline-derived CDR1 and CDR2 are GTSNPN and SVGIG (reference sequence). The CDR3 sequence: CAWRGEGRETQYF. CDR3 nucleotides: TGTGCCTGGAGAGGGGAGGGCCGAGAGACCCAGTACTTC.